This entry describes one T cell receptor (beta chain). Here immunoSEQ multiplex PCR was the method, and the copy in TCRdb shows in-frame clones only, minus some. The sample holds approximately 18,000 clones; about 87% are singletons and the top ten take roughly 13%. CDR3 length equals 14 residues. The V end lost 0 bases, the J end lost 2 bases, and 9 bases lay between the germline ends. Germline V gene sequence: CDR1 SGDLS, CDR2 YYNGEE. These data come from a study of T cell changes during pregnancy in multiple sclerosis. This TCR was recovered from a female donor in good health, enrolled as a control in a pregnancy study. This chain joins TRBV9 and TRBJ2-7; possibly TRBD1 for D (6 bases). The source was CD8+ T cells from peripheral blood mononuclear cells, collected in the third trimester of pregnancy. CDR3 in DNA: TGTGCCAGCAGCGTAGGTGCAGGGGCCTACGAGCAGTACTTC. Protein product: CASSVGAGAYEQYF.